This TCR beta chain emerged from a study of T-cell reconstitution after alpha-beta-depleted transplantation in children. General study points: Counts and diversity of T cells one year after transplant came mostly from newly produced T cells. Several hundred expanded graft clones reportedly were the source of alpha-beta T cells about two months after transplant. For some patients, TCRbeta diversity was high at day 60 because of recipient T cells and thymic progenitors that survived.

This clonotype has only a few counts. Its antigen is not known. Using unique molecular identifiers, the investigators prepared the TCRbeta library. Via MiXCR, TCRdb re-called the PCR reads, giving one row per CDR3 protein. Of roughly 200,000 distinct CDR3 sequences listed, about 7% are singletons. Material: PBMCs, obtained before TCRalphabeta/CD19-depleted stem cell transplant. The sequence was collected from a boy between 2 and 10 years old with acute lymphoblastic leukemia, due to receive a stem cell transplant.

The CDR3 protein is CATSDLPGQGELDTQYF. CDR3 sequence (DNA): TGTGCCACCAGTGATTTACCGGGACAGGGAGAGTTGGATACGCAGTATTTT. V gene TRBV24-1 combines with J gene TRBJ2-3; 9 nucleotides align to TRBD1. Germline loops: CDR1 KGHDR, CDR2 SFDVKD. After removal of 1 base from V and 6 bases from J, the junction contained 10 bases not matched to a gene. This CDR3 region has 17 residues.